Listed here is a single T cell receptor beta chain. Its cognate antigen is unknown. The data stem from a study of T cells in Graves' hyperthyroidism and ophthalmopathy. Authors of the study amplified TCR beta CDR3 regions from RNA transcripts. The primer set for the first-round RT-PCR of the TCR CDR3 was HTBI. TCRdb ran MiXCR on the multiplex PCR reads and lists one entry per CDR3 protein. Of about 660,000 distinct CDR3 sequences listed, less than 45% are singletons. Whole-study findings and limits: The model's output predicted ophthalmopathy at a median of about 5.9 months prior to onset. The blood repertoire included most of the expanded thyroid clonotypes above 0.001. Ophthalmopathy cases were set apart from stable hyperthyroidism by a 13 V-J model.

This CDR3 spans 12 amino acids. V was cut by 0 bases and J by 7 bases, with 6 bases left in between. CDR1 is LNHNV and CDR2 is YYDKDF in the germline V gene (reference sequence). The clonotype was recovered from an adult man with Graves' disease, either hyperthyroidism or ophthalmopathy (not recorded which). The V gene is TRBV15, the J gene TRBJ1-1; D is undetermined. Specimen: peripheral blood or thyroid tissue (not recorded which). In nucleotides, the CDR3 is TGTGCCACCAGCAGAGAGGGGATTGAAGCTTTCTTT. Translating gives CATSREGIEAFF.